This T cell receptor beta chain is from a study of blood T cell repertoires in COVID-19. Study-level information: In each case, the material was cDNA or gDNA derived from T cells, B-cell-depleted T cells, or PBMCs.

This CDR3 comprises 15 residues. The germline CDR1 and CDR2 sequences are SGDLS and YYNGEE. Trimming pared 0 bases from V and 4 bases from J, leaving 13 bases between. Method: immunoSEQ multiplex PCR; TCRdb's copy keeps in-frame clones and lacks some. The sample holds 350,000 to 400,000 clones, 85% to 90% seen once. Sequenced: peripheral blood. The sequence came from a man aged 18 to 29 with active or convalescent COVID-19. The J gene is TRBJ1-2, the V gene TRBV9; perhaps TRBD1 as D (5 bases). The CDR3 loop is CASSVAGVVSYGYTF. In DNA, the CDR3 is TGTGCCAGCAGCGTAGCGGGGGTCGTTAGCTATGGCTACACCTTC.